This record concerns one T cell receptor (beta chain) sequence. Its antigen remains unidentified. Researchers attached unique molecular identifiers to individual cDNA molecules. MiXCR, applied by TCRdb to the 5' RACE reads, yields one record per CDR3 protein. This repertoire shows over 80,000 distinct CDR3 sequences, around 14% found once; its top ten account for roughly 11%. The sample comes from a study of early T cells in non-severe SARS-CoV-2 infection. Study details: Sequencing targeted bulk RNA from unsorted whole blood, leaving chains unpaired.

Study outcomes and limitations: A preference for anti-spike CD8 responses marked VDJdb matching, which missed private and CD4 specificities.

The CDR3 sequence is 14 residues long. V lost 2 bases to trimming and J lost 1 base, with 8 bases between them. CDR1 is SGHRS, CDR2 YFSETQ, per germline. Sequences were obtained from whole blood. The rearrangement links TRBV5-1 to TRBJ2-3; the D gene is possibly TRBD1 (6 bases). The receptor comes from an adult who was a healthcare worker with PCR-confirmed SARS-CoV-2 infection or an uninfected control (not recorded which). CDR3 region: CASSFDRRTDTQYF. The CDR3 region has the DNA TGCGCCAGCAGCTTCGACAGGCGCACAGATACGCAGTATTTT.